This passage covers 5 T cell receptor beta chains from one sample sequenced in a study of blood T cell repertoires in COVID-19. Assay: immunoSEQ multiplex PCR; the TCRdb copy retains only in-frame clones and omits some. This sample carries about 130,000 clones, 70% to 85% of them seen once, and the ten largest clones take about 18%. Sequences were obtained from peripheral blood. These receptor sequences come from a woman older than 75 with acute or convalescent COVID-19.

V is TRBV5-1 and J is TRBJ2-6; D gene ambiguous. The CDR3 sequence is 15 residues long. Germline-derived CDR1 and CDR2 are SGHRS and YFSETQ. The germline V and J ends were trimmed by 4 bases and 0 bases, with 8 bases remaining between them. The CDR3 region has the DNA TGCGCCAGCAGCCCGCTATTCTCTGGGGCCAACGTCCTGACTTTC. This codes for CASSPLFSGANVLTF. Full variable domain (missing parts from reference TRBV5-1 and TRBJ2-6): KAGVTQTPRYLIKTRGQQVTLSCSPISGHRSVSWYQQTPGQGLQFLFEYFSETQRNKGNFPGRFSGRQFSNSRSEMNVSTLELGDSALYLCASSPLFSGANVLTFGAGSRLTVL.

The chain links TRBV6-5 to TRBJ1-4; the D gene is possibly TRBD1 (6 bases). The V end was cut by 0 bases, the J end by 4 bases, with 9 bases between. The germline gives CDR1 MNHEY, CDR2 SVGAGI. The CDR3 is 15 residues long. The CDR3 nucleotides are TGTGCCAGCAGTTACTCGGGGGCGAATAATGAAAAACTGTTTTTT. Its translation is CASSYSGANNEKLFF.

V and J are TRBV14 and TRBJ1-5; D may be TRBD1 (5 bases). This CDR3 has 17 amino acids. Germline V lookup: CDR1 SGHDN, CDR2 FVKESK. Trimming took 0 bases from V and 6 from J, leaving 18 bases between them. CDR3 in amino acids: CASSQDFGGVSGQPQHF. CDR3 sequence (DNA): TGTGCCAGCAGCCAAGATTTCGGAGGGGTTAGTGGTCAGCCCCAGCATTTT. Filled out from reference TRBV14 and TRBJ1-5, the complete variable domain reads EAGVTQFPSHSVIEKGQTVTLRCDPISGHDNLYWYRRVMGKEIKFLLHFVKESKQDESGMPNNRFLAERTGGTYSTLKVQPAELEDSGVYFCASSQDFGGVSGQPQHFGDGTRLSIL.

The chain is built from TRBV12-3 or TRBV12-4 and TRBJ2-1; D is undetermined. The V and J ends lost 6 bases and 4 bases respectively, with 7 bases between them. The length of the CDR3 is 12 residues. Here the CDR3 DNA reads TGTGCCAGCAGCCGTGAGTACAATGAGCAGTTCTTC. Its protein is CASSREYNEQFF.

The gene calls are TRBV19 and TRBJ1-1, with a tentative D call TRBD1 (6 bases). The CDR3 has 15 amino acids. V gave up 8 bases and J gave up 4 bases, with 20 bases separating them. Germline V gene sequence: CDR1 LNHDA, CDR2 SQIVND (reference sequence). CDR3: CASLRVAGVGTEAFF. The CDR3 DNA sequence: TGTGCCAGTTTGAGAGTGGCAGGGGTGGGCACTGAAGCTTTCTTT.